What follows describes a single T cell receptor beta chain. Its target is unknown. This specimen comes from a study of early T cells in non-severe SARS-CoV-2 infection. For the study at large: Sequencing of bulk RNA from unsorted whole blood was done, without chain pairing. General study findings and limits: Matches to VDJdb favored anti-spike CD8 responses and missed private and CD4 specificities.

cDNA molecules, individually, were tagged with unique molecular identifiers. From the 5' RACE reads, TCRdb called clonotypes with MiXCR, one entry per CDR3 protein. This table holds roughly 50,000 distinct CDR3 sequences, 5.6% found once. Trimming removed 8 bases from V and 6 bases from J, with 11 bases in between. Germline CDR1 and CDR2: MNHEY and SVGAGI. CDR3 length equals 12 residues. The sequencing sample was made of whole blood. This clonotype was obtained from an adult who was a healthcare worker with PCR-confirmed SARS-CoV-2 infection or an uninfected control (not recorded which). The chain joins TRBV6-5 to TRBJ2-1; TRBD2 is a possible D gene (6 bases). Here the CDR3 reads CASAGIGNEQFF. The CDR3 DNA sequence: TGTGCCAGCGCGGGGATTGGCAATGAGCAGTTCTTC.